This TCR beta chain was captured by sequencing in a study of shared clonotypes between healthy human individuals. Study outcomes and limitations: Limited genetic and exposure-history diversity came from having few donors. Only blood samples were collected, and tissue repertoires likely differ.

Note on this clone: Its specificity is not known.

Per germline, CDR1 SGHRS and CDR2 YFSETQ. The CDR3 is 14 amino acids. V was trimmed by 0 bases and J by 0 bases, leaving 6 bases between them. Replicate PCRs were loaded with approximately 300 ng DNA from unsorted PBMC, 30,000 or so T cell genomes. In the authors' methods: ImmunoSEQ output held junction-only sequences without quality scores, so filtering differed. Method: immunoSEQ multiplex PCR; TCRdb's copy keeps in-frame clones and lacks some. V and J calls and clone size follow that table, whereas D and trimming were derived from the DNA. The sample lists around 450,000 clones, around 79% occurring once.

The V gene is TRBV5-1, the J gene TRBJ2-5; D unclear. The sequenced material came from PBMCs. This TCR was recovered from a woman in her thirties or forties in good health. Some clones in this sample may be carry-over from other donors' samples. CDR3 DNA: TGCGCCAGCAGCTTGGTGGCAAACCAAGAGACCCAGTACTTC. It encodes CASSLVANQETQYF. The whole variable domain, filled in from reference TRBV5-1 and TRBJ2-5, reads KAGVTQTPRYLIKTRGQQVTLSCSPISGHRSVSWYQQTPGQGLQFLFEYFSETQRNKGNFPGRFSGRQFSNSRSEMNVSTLELGDSALYLCASSLVANQETQYFGPGTRLLVL.